These 18 T cell receptor beta chains originate from one sample sequenced in a study of lymphopenia after photon versus proton radiotherapy. Assay used: immunoSEQ multiplex PCR; TCRdb lists only in-frame clones, some missing. The table shows about 39,000 clones, with about 93% occurring only once. The sample consisted of peripheral blood, taken from a patient treated with photon-based radiotherapy. These receptors came from a man between 60 and 75 years old with cholangiocarcinoma.

This clone was recorded once. J is TRBJ2-7 and V is TRBV6-5; D is uncertain. This CDR3 contains 15 residues. The V gene's germline CDR1 is MNHEY and CDR2 SVGAGI. Deletions cut 0 bases from V and 1 base from J, with 10 bases between. The chain's CDR3 is CASSYSLARSYEQYF. CDR3 DNA sequence: TGTGCCAGCAGTTACTCTTTGGCACGGTCCTACGAGCAGTACTTC.

The chain has TRBV2 and TRBJ2-5; D is undetermined. Per germline, CDR1 SNHLY and CDR2 FYNNEI. V lost 1 base, J lost 8 bases, and 8 bases lay in between. The CDR3 runs to 12 residues. The CDR3 loop is CASSEDSGTQYF. The CDR3 DNA sequence: TGTGCCAGCAGTGAAGATTCCGGTACCCAGTACTTC. Based on the CDR3 plus reference TRBV2 and TRBJ2-5, the full variable domain is EPEVTQTPSHQVTQMGQEVILRCVPISNHLYFYWYRQILGQKVEFLVSFYNNEISEKSEIFDDQFSVERPDGSNFTLKIRSTKLEDSAMYFCASSEDSGTQYFGPGTRLLVL.

This clone has only one observation. The gene calls are TRBV6-1 and TRBJ2-1; 13 bases align to TRBD2. J was trimmed by 4 bases and V by 4 bases; bases with no gene match: 1. CDR1 is MNHNS and CDR2 is SASEGT in the germline V gene. This CDR3 region has 15 residues. CDR3 DNA sequence: TGTGCCAGCAGTGGACTAGCGGGAGGATACAATGAGCAGTTCTTC. Amino acids: CASSGLAGGYNEQFF.

The chain uses TRBV11-3 and TRBJ2-5; D uncertain. Germline assignment: CDR1 SGHNT and CDR2 YENEEA. The CDR3 contains 14 residues. V lost 1 base, J lost 1 base, and 7 bases lay in between. CDR3 protein: CASSLGPTQETQYF. The CDR3 DNA reads TGTGCCAGCAGCTTAGGGCCGACCCAAGAGACCCAGTACTTC.

The J gene is TRBJ2-5, the V gene TRBV7-2; possible D gene TRBD2, 7 bases. V dropped 0 bases and J dropped 7 bases, with 12 bases sitting between them. Germline V lookup: CDR1 SGHTA, CDR2 FQGNSA. This CDR3 is 14 amino acids long. CDR3 loop: CASSLAGGLGTQYF. For the CDR3, the DNA is TGTGCCAGCAGCTTAGCGGGGGGGCTGGGGACCCAGTACTTC.

The chain has TRBV6-1 and TRBJ1-1; D ambiguous. V was shortened by 6 bases and J by 2 bases, with 10 bases between the two germline ends. Germline V CDR1 and CDR2: MNHNS, SASEGT. The CDR3 spans 13 residues. Here the CDR3 reads CASRENFNTEAFF. In nucleotides, the CDR3 is TGTGCCAGCAGGGAAAACTTCAACACTGAAGCTTTCTTT.

The chain is built from TRBV29-1 and TRBJ2-2; 10 bases fit TRBD1. The CDR3 totals 14 residues. Trimming took 3 bases from V and 7 from J; bases not matched to a gene: 5. Per the germline V gene, CDR1 is SQVTM and CDR2 is ANQGSEA. Here the CDR3 reads CSVEGQGTNGELFF. As DNA, the CDR3 is TGCAGCGTTGAGGGACAGGGGACGAACGGGGAGCTGTTTTTT.

The chain recombines TRBV7-9 with TRBJ2-1; no firm D call. Germline V gene sequence: CDR1 SEHNR, CDR2 FQNEAQ (reference sequence). The ends were cut back, 5 bases at V and 1 base at J, with 12 bases in the middle. The CDR3 sequence is 15 residues long. The CDR3 bases are TGTGCCAGCAGCCTCTGGGATAGGTCCTACAATGAGCAGTTCTTC. Translation gives CASSLWDRSYNEQFF.

This chain uses TRBV28 with TRBJ1-1; 11 nucleotides agree with TRBD1. The CDR3 is 16 residues long. The V gene's germline CDR1 is MDHEN and CDR2 SYDVKM. The junction had 5 bases not matched to a gene; V was cut back by 5 bases and J by 0 bases. CDR3 residues: CASSPGTGGMNTEAFF. DNA of the CDR3: TGTGCCAGCAGTCCCGGGACAGGGGGTATGAACACTGAAGCTTTCTTT. Supplemented by reference TRBV28 and TRBJ1-1, the full variable domain reads DVKVTQSSRYLVKRTGEKVFLECVQDMDHENMFWYRQDPGLGLRLIYFSYDVKMKEKGDIPEGYSVSREKKERFSLILESASTNQTSMYLCASSPGTGGMNTEAFFGQGTRLTVV.

There are a few counts of this clone. The V and J genes are TRBV5-1 and TRBJ2-3, with 9 positions matching TRBD1. Losses at the gene ends were 3 bases for V and 7 bases for J; bases not matched to a gene: 6. The V gene's germline CDR1 is SGHRS and CDR2 YFSETQ. This CDR3 has 14 residues. The CDR3 nucleotides are TGCGCCAGCAGCTGGGAACAGGGGGCAAATACGCAGTATTTT. Its translation is CASSWEQGANTQYF.

CDR3 DNA: TGTGCCAGCAAAGCAGACCCGGATAATCAGCCCCAGCATTTT. The encoded protein is CASKADPDNQPQHF. V is TRBV6-1 and J is TRBJ1-5; D is ambiguous. Germline lookup yields CDR1 MNHNS and CDR2 SASEGT. The V and J ends lost 7 bases and 4 bases respectively, with 14 bases between them. The CDR3 loop spans 14 amino acids.

The V gene is TRBV13, the J gene TRBJ2-3; 7 bases line up with TRBD2. CDR1 is PRHDT, CDR2 FYEKMQ, per germline (reference sequence). The CDR3 covers 15 residues. Germline trimming cut 2 bases from V and 1 base from J; bases unmatched to any gene: 3. The DNA of the CDR3 is TGTGCCAGCAGCTTATTTGCGGGGGGCACAGATACGCAGTATTTT. Its translation is CASSLFAGGTDTQYF.

V and J are TRBV18 and TRBJ2-5; TRBD2 agrees at 7 bases. The germline CDR1 and CDR2 sequences are KGHSH and LQKENI. V lost 2 bases, J lost 3 bases, and 0 bases stayed unmatched. The CDR3 length is 13 residues. The CDR3 reads CASSPGTKETQYF. The CDR3 DNA is TGTGCCAGCTCACCAGGGACTAAAGAGACCCAGTACTTC.

This clone was detected only once. The chain uses TRBV6-1 and TRBJ2-3, with 8 bases identical to TRBD2. V shed 3 bases, J shed 10 bases, and the junction held 12 bases outside the gene matches. CDR3 length equals 15 residues. In germline, CDR1 is MNHNS, CDR2 SASEGT. CDR3: CASSEWAGGFNAQYF. The CDR3 nucleotides are TGTGCCAGCAGTGAGTGGGCGGGAGGTTTCAATGCGCAGTATTTT.

The V gene is TRBV28, the J gene TRBJ2-1; D call uncertain. The CDR3 loop spans 12 amino acids. V lost 2 bases and J 7 bases, leaving 6 bases between the germline ends. Germline values: CDR1 MDHEN, CDR2 SYDVKM. CDR3 residues: CASSLRLNEQFF. The DNA of the CDR3 is TGTGCCAGCAGTTTAAGGCTAAATGAGCAGTTCTTC.

V and J are TRBV10-3 and TRBJ1-2; 8 bases are a match to TRBD1. Germline trimming cut 4 bases from V and 3 bases from J; bases unmatched to any gene: 10. Germline CDR1 ENHRY, CDR2 SYGVKD. The CDR3 is made up of 16 amino acids. CDR3 in amino acids: CAISAQGQGQHYGYTF. The CDR3 coding sequence is TGTGCCATCAGTGCCCAAGGACAGGGTCAGCACTATGGCTACACCTTC.

The chain combines TRBV9 with TRBJ2-3; 9 nucleotides align to TRBD2. This CDR3 spans 16 amino acids. Per the germline V gene, CDR1 is SGDLS and CDR2 is YYNGEE. J was trimmed by 3 bases and V by 0 bases; bases with no gene match: 5. CDR3 sequence: CASSVAAGGMTDTQYF. The CDR3 region has the DNA TGTGCCAGCAGCGTAGCAGCGGGGGGAATGACAGATACGCAGTATTTT.

This clone was observed a few times. This chain joins TRBV6-6 and TRBJ1-5; no firm D call. This CDR3 spans 13 amino acids. Between the trimmed V and J ends, which lost 2 bases and 5 bases, there was a span of 7 bases. Germline assignment: CDR1 MNHNY and CDR2 SVGAGI (reference sequence). CDR3: CASSYEIYQPQHF. DNA for the CDR3: TGTGCCAGCAGTTACGAGATCTATCAGCCCCAGCATTTT.